This T cell receptor beta chain originates from a study of cytomegalovirus exposure and HLA in healthy donors. Points from the study as a whole: Within a later analysis, the majority of CMV-associated TCR beta chains appeared HLA-restricted.

PCR was performed using 60 Vbeta and 13 Jbeta primers. The table came from immunoSEQ multiplex PCR; TCRdb's copy has only in-frame clones and leaves some out. Of around 200,000 clones in the sample, approximately 81% were seen once. About this clone: Its antigen is unidentified.

Germline V gene data show CDR1 as MDHEN and CDR2 as SYDVKM. V lost 3 bases and J lost 4; bases outside the gene matches: 14. The CDR3 has 17 amino acids. This clonotype originated in a woman in her forties or fifties in good health and CMV-seronegative. Sequenced material: PBMCs. The rearrangement joins TRBV28 to TRBJ1-1; TRBD1 agrees at 7 bases. The CDR3 region has the DNA TGTGCCAGCAGTTTTTTGGTGGCCCTCCGGGACAGCACTGAAGCTTTCTTT. It codes for CASSFLVALRDSTEAFF.